In its sample, the clone carrying this T cell receptor (beta chain) was seen a few times. The antigen is unknown. Noted time point: persistent/refractory GD, antithyroid drugs over 5 years with positive TRAb. With RNA extracted from PBMCs as input, the TCR library was made. This sample was taken from a study of regulatory T cells in long-lasting Graves disease. Study-level findings and limits: Persistent disease was associated with favored TRBV28 usage and with favored use of TRBJ1-2 and TRBJ2-5.

TCR beta libraries were built with iRepertoire HTBI primers and Arm-PCR of CDR3 regions. MiXCR was run by TCRdb on the multiplex PCR reads, yielding one entry per CDR3 protein. Here the sample spans about 430,000 distinct CDR3 sequences, around 20% being singletons. V lost 5 bases to trimming and J lost 3 bases, with 17 bases between them. This CDR3 region has 16 residues. From germline, CDR1 is MNHEY and CDR2 SMNVEV (reference sequence). The receptor comes from a female donor with Graves disease. The source material was peripheral blood mononuclear cells (PBMCs), sampled when the disease was refractory, from a patient treated with antithyroid drugs. The V call is TRBV27, the J call TRBJ1-3; tentatively, D is TRBD1 (6 bases). CDR3 sequence: CASSPNLRGLGNTIYF. As DNA, the CDR3 is TGTGCCAGCAGTCCCAACCTCCGGGGGCTTGGAAACACCATATATTTT.